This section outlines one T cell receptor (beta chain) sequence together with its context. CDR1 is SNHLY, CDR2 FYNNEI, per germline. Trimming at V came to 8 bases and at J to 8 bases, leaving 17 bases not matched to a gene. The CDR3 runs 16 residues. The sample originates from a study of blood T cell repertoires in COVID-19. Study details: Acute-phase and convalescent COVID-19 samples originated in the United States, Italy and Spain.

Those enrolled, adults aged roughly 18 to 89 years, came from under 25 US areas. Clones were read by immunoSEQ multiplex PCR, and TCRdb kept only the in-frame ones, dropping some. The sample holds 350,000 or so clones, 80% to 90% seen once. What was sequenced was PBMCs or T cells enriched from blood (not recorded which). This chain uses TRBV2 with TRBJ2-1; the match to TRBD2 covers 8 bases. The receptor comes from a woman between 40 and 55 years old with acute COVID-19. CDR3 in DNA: TGTGCCAGCTTCGATATCGCGGGACTAGGGGTCGATGAGCAGTTCTTC. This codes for CASFDIAGLGVDEQFF.